The present entry profiles one T cell receptor (beta chain) with its context. The data belong to a study of T-cell memory formation after mild COVID-19. Per the germline V gene, CDR1 is LGHNA and CDR2 is YSLEER. The CDR3 has 15 residues. The V gene lost 1 base and the J gene lost 1 base, with 10 bases spanning the gap. Each CDR3 protein gets one entry after TCRdb re-called the 5' RACE reads with MiXCR. This table has around 250,000 distinct CDR3 sequences, over 15% appearing once. This TCR was recovered from a man aged 18-30 years who had mild COVID-19 (a few samples of this study predate the infection). Cell type and time point are not known. Specimen: PBMCs or a T cell subset sorted from them (not recorded which). The chain combines TRBV4-3 with TRBJ1-2; D unresolved. CDR3 region: CASSQAPEHNYGYTF. CDR3 nucleotide sequence: TGCGCCAGCAGCCAAGCGCCGGAGCATAACTATGGCTACACCTTC.